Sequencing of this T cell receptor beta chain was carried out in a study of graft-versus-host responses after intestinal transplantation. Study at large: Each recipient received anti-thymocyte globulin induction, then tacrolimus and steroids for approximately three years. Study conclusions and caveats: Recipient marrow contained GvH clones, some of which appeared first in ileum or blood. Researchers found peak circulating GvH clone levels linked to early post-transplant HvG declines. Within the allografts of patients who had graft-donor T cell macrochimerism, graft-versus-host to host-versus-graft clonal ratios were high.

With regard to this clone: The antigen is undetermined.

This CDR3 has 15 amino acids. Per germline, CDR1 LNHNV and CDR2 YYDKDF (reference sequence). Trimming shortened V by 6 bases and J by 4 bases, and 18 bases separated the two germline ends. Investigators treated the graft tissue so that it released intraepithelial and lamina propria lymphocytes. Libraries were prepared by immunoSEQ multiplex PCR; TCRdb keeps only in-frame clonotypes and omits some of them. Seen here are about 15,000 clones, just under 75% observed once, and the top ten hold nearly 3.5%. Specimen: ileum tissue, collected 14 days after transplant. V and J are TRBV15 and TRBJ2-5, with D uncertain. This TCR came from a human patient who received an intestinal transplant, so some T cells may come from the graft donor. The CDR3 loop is CATRPQLRDIETQYF. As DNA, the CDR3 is TGTGCCACCAGACCTCAACTAAGGGATATAGAGACCCAGTACTTC.